The next 15 T cell receptor beta chains were all read from a single sample in a study of blood T cell repertoires in COVID-19. The table came from immunoSEQ multiplex PCR; TCRdb's copy has only in-frame clones and leaves some out. The data contain approximately 96,000 clones, over 70% of them singletons. Sequencing was carried out using peripheral blood. These receptors came from a woman older than 75 with acute or convalescent COVID-19.

In its sample, this clone was seen a few times. The chain employs TRBV2 and TRBJ2-7; no clear D gene. CDR3 length equals 11 residues. CDR1 SNHLY and CDR2 FYNNEI come from the germline V gene. V gave up 1 base and J gave up 7 bases, with 5 bases separating them. DNA of the CDR3: TGTGCCAGCAGTGAAGAGACTGAGCAGTACTTC. Amino acid sequence: CASSEETEQYF.

V gene TRBV18 combines with J gene TRBJ2-4, with D perhaps matching TRBD1 (6 bases). Per the germline V gene, CDR1 is KGHSH and CDR2 is LQKENI. V was trimmed by 3 bases and J by 7 bases, leaving 13 bases between them. CDR3 length equals 14 residues. CDR3 in DNA: TGTGCCAGCTCACCCCCACAGGGTTGGAACATTCAGTACTTC. This sequence encodes CASSPPQGWNIQYF.

The rearrangement uses TRBV28 and TRBJ1-2; TRBD1 aligns across 8 bases. The CDR3 spans 15 residues. Per the germline V gene, CDR1 is MDHEN and CDR2 is SYDVKM. The V gene end was trimmed by 5 bases and the J gene end by 1 base; junction bases not matched to a gene: 6. CDR3 sequence: CASSRTGSYNYGYTF. CDR3 coding DNA: TGTGCCAGCAGTCGGACAGGGAGTTATAACTATGGCTACACCTTC.

The chain combines TRBV30 with TRBJ2-2; 10 positions agree with TRBD1. The CDR3 spans 15 residues. Germline V gives CDR1 GTSNPN, CDR2 SVGIG (reference sequence). After removal of 2 bases from V and 6 bases from J, the junction contained 6 bases not matched to a gene. The CDR3 DNA sequence: TGTGCCTGGAGTCGACAGGGGGCAAGGTCCGGGGAGCTGTTTTTT. This gives the protein CAWSRQGARSGELFF.

V usage is TRBV28 and J usage is TRBJ1-2; TRBD1 is a possible D gene (5 bases). The CDR3 extends over 14 amino acids. Germline CDR1 is MDHEN and CDR2 is SYDVKM. Trimming shortened V by 6 bases and J by 2 bases, and 13 bases separated the two germline ends. CDR3: CASSLDNRNYGYTF. The CDR3 DNA follows: TGTGCCAGCAGCCTCGACAACAGGAACTATGGCTACACCTTC.

The chain recombines TRBV4-2 with TRBJ1-5; 10 bases fit TRBD1. The CDR3 runs 16 residues. Trimming took 3 bases from V and 5 from J; bases not matched to a gene: 7. Per germline, CDR1 LGHNA and CDR2 YNFKEQ. CDR3 protein: CASSQHPGQGYQPQHF. The DNA of the CDR3 is TGTGCCAGCAGCCAGCACCCGGGACAGGGGTATCAGCCCCAGCATTTT.

This chain joins TRBV14 and TRBJ1-1, with a possible D match to TRBD1 (5 bases). The germline V gene encodes CDR1 SGHDN and CDR2 FVKESK. V lost 4 bases and J 4 bases, leaving 16 bases between the germline ends. This CDR3 is built from 15 residues. CDR3 loop: CASSPPGWGGTEAFF. In DNA form, the CDR3 reads TGTGCCAGCAGCCCGCCGGGATGGGGGGGCACTGAAGCTTTCTTT.

CDR3 DNA: TGCAGCGTTGAGTATGGGGGGACCTCTGGAAACACCATATATTTT. Translating it yields CSVEYGGTSGNTIYF. The chain employs TRBV29-1 and TRBJ1-3; the D gene is possibly TRBD1 (5 bases). CDR3 length: 15 amino acids. The germline V and J ends were trimmed by 3 bases and 0 bases, with 12 bases remaining between them. Germline V lookup: CDR1 SQVTM, CDR2 ANQGSEA.

This clone was observed a few times. The V call is TRBV4-1, the J call TRBJ1-3; the match to TRBD1 covers 7 bases. Germline CDR1 MGHRA, CDR2 YSYEKL. The CDR3 covers 16 residues. V trimming: 4 bases; J trimming: 4 bases; junction bases outside the gene matches: 10. The CDR3 DNA follows: TGCGCCAGCAGCCCTCAGACAGGGATGACAGGAAACACCATATATTTT. It codes for CASSPQTGMTGNTIYF.

This chain joins TRBV7-9 and TRBJ1-1; TRBD1 is a possible D gene (6 bases). Germline CDR1 SEHNR, CDR2 FQNEAQ (reference sequence). The CDR3 loop spans 13 amino acids. Trimming shortened V by 5 bases and J by 12 bases, and 19 bases separated the two germline ends. CDR3 coding DNA: TGTGCCAGCAGCCCAGAGGACAGCTTTGGGACTTTCTTT. It specifies CASSPEDSFGTFF.

The chain combines TRBV2 with TRBJ2-2; D is possibly TRBD1 (5 bases). The germline V gene has CDR1 SNHLY and CDR2 FYNNEI. Trimming took 11 bases from V and 3 from J, leaving 10 bases between them. The CDR3 loop spans 12 amino acids. Here the CDR3 reads CASGADTGELFF. The DNA for the CDR3 is TGTGCCTCTGGGGCGGACACCGGGGAGCTGTTTTTT.

The genes are TRBV7-9 and TRBJ1-4, with 8 bases matching TRBD1. V trimming: 2 bases; J trimming: 6 bases; junction bases outside the gene matches: 5. CDR1 is SEHNR and CDR2 is FQNEAQ in the germline V gene (reference sequence). The CDR3 has 15 residues. This CDR3 is CASSLTAGGYEKLFF. The CDR3 region has the DNA TGTGCCAGCAGCTTAACGGCAGGGGGCTATGAAAAACTGTTTTTT.

The V gene is TRBV7-9, the J gene TRBJ1-2; 8 bases agree with TRBD1. Germline V gene lookup returns CDR1 SEHNR and CDR2 FQNEAQ (reference sequence). CDR3 length equals 17 residues. With V trimmed by 5 bases and J by 0 bases, 11 bases remained unmatched. The CDR3 reads CASSPGQGTQANYGYTF. In DNA form, the CDR3 reads TGTGCCAGCAGCCCCGGACAGGGAACTCAAGCTAACTATGGCTACACCTTC.

The V call is TRBV27, the J call TRBJ1-4, with D maybe TRBD1 (6 bases). V lost 5 bases and J 7 bases, leaving 11 bases between the germline ends. This CDR3 contains 13 residues. The V gene's germline CDR1 is MNHEY and CDR2 SMNVEV (reference sequence). CDR3 protein: CASSGTRSEKLFF. CDR3 sequence (DNA): TGTGCCAGCAGTGGGACACGTAGTGAAAAACTGTTTTTT.

This clone showed up just a few times. The chain uses TRBV27 and TRBJ1-5, with 7 bases identical to TRBD1. CDR1 is MNHEY and CDR2 is SMNVEV in the germline V gene (reference sequence). Germline trimming cut 8 bases from V and 1 base from J; bases unmatched to any gene: 5. The CDR3 is 14 amino acids. The CDR3: CASRLQGSNQPQHF. The CDR3 nucleotides are TGTGCCAGCCGACTACAGGGGAGCAATCAGCCCCAGCATTTT.